Described below is a single TCR beta chain sequence and its context. The target antigen is unknown. The V and J ends lost 6 bases and 0 bases respectively, with 13 bases between them. The CDR3 has 15 residues. Germline V gives CDR1 MNHNY, CDR2 SVGAGI (reference sequence). This entry comes from a study of T cell responses to AZD1222 COVID-19 vaccine. Sequencing used immunoSEQ multiplex PCR; TCRdb keeps in-frame clones, though not all of them. Here the sample spans under 200,000 clones, 70% to 90% being singletons. Whole-study results and caveats: Two AZD1222 doses significantly raised spike-specific TCR breadth and depth over controls. There were vaccine-associated CD4 TCRs across spike, dominant at 160-218 and 743-854. Females made up more of the donors, who were largely white British, and clonal diversity may have come out too low.

Source: peripheral blood, taken 28 days after the second AZD1222 dose. The V call is TRBV6-6, the J call TRBJ2-3, with D possibly matching TRBD1 (6 bases). The TCR was taken from an adult who received the AZD1222 COVID-19 vaccine. CDR3 DNA: TGTGCCAGCAGCGGACAGTCTATAAGCACAGATACGCAGTATTTT. This codes for CASSGQSISTDTQYF.